Below are 18 T cell receptor beta chains sequenced from a single sample in a study of T cells in Graves' hyperthyroidism and ophthalmopathy. Template material for amplifying TCR beta CDR3 regions consisted of RNA transcripts. First-round RT-PCR targeting the TCR CDR3 was performed with the HTBI primer set. TCRdb independently ran MiXCR on the multiplex PCR reads; one entry per CDR3 protein. Of around 580,000 distinct CDR3 sequences in the sample, 16% were seen once. Source material: blood. The receptors stem from a woman aged 18-29 years with Graves' hyperthyroidism.

This clonotype was detected ten times or more. The V call is TRBV28, the J call TRBJ2-2, with TRBD1 matching 9 bases. There are 16 residues in the CDR3. After removal of 5 bases from V and 6 bases from J, the junction contained 10 bases not matched to a gene. In germline, CDR1 is MDHEN, CDR2 SYDVKM. CDR3 residues: CASSAYRGRGSGELFF. In DNA form, the CDR3 reads TGTGCCAGCAGTGCCTACAGGGGGCGCGGGTCCGGGGAGCTGTTTTTT.

This clonotype was observed at least ten times. The chain has TRBV5-1 and TRBJ2-3; 9 bases line up with TRBD2. Unmatched junction bases numbered 4, after V lost 4 bases and J lost 1 base. Germline loops: CDR1 SGHRS, CDR2 YFSETQ. This CDR3 has 15 residues. CDR3 loop: CASSVSGRRTDTQYF. The CDR3, as DNA: TGCGCCAGCAGCGTAAGCGGGAGGCGCACAGATACGCAGTATTTT.

The rearrangement uses TRBV6-2 or TRBV6-3 and TRBJ2-3, with TRBD1 matching over 7 bases. The ends lost 10 bases at V and 2 bases at J; junction bases unmatched: 6. CDR1 and CDR2 from the germline V gene are MNHEY and SVGEGT. This CDR3 region has 13 residues. CDR3 sequence: CATADRDTDTQYF. In DNA form, the CDR3 reads TGTGCCACCGCTGACAGGGACACAGATACGCAGTATTTT.

The table lists this clonotype with a few counts. This chain connects TRBV7-8 to TRBJ2-2; weak D call: TRBD1 (5 bases). The CDR3 has 16 residues. Trimming took 5 bases from V and 0 from J, leaving 13 bases between them. Germline CDR1 SGHVS, CDR2 FQNEAQ. The CDR3 protein is CASSHSHRSNTGELFF. In nucleotides, the CDR3 is TGTGCCAGCAGCCACAGCCACAGGTCGAACACCGGGGAGCTGTTTTTT.

There are a few counts of this clonotype. The chain combines TRBV5-1 with TRBJ2-3; D call uncertain. The germline V gene encodes CDR1 SGHRS and CDR2 YFSETQ. This CDR3 comprises 14 residues. V dropped 1 base and J dropped 2 bases, with 8 bases sitting between them. CDR3: CASSLNQVTDTQYF. The CDR3, as DNA: TGCGCCAGCAGCTTGAATCAGGTCACAGATACGCAGTATTTT. Full variable domain (outside the CDR3, taken from reference TRBV5-1 and TRBJ2-3): KAGVTQTPRYLIKTRGQQVTLSCSPISGHRSVSWYQQTPGQGLQFLFEYFSETQRNKGNFPGRFSGRQFSNSRSEMNVSTLELGDSALYLCASSLNQVTDTQYFGPGTRLTVL.

This clonotype was seen at least ten times. The V gene is TRBV9, the J gene TRBJ2-7, with 7 bases fitting TRBD2. J was trimmed by 3 bases and V by 0 bases; bases with no gene match: 3. There are 14 residues in the CDR3. Germline V lookup: CDR1 SGDLS, CDR2 YYNGEE. CDR3 residues: CASSVGASGYEQYF. CDR3 sequence (DNA): TGTGCCAGCAGCGTAGGGGCTAGCGGCTACGAGCAGTACTTC.

This clonotype appeared a few times. The V call is TRBV24-1, the J call TRBJ2-3; 11 bases are shared with TRBD2. CDR1 is KGHDR, CDR2 SFDVKD, per germline. V shed 3 bases and J 6 bases; nucleotides not matched to a gene: 7. This CDR3 region has 16 residues. CDR3 in amino acids: CATSDPPSGGTDTQYF. The CDR3 coding sequence is TGTGCCACCAGTGATCCACCTAGCGGGGGGACCGATACGCAGTATTTT.

This sequence joins TRBV7-9 and TRBJ2-1; 12 nucleotides agree with TRBD2. The CDR3 runs 15 residues. Germline CDR1 SEHNR, CDR2 FQNEAQ (reference sequence). V lost 4 bases, J lost 8 bases, and 6 bases stayed unmatched. The chain's CDR3 is CASSSVTSGSDEQFF. In DNA form, the CDR3 reads TGTGCCAGCAGCTCCGTGACTAGCGGGAGCGATGAGCAGTTCTTC.

This clonotype came up many times. The J gene is TRBJ1-6, the V gene TRBV12-3 or TRBV12-4; 10 bases fit TRBD1. The V and J ends lost 7 bases and 7 bases, in that order; junction bases with no gene match: 4. The CDR3 extends over 14 amino acids. The CDR3 coding sequence is TGTGCCAGCACCAGGGACAGGGGAAATTCACCCCTCCACTTT. It encodes CASTRDRGNSPLHF.

This clonotype was seen ten or more times. This sequence joins TRBV3-1 and TRBJ1-3; no clear D. This CDR3 region has 16 residues. V dropped 2 bases and J dropped 0 bases, with 11 bases sitting between them. The germline CDR1 and CDR2 sequences are LGHDT and YNNKEL (reference sequence). CDR3 nucleotide sequence: TGTGCCAGCAGCCAAACAAAGGCTATCTCTGGAAACACCATATATTTT. Residues: CASSQTKAISGNTIYF.

This chain links TRBV5-6 with TRBJ1-5; D remains unclear. This CDR3 is built from 15 residues. Germline loops: CDR1 SGHDT, CDR2 YYEEEE. Trimming pared 0 bases from V and 0 bases from J, leaving 7 bases between. This CDR3 reads CASSLGFSSNQPQHF. For the CDR3, the DNA is TGTGCCAGCAGCTTGGGTTTCAGTAGCAATCAGCCCCAGCATTTT.

The chain links TRBV10-2 to TRBJ1-4, with a weak D call TRBD1 (6 bases). The CDR3 has 13 amino acids. Germline V CDR1 and CDR2: WSHSY, SAAADI. V lost 4 bases and J lost 8, with 11 bases in between. CDR3 protein: CASSGLDREKLFF. CDR3 sequence (DNA): TGCGCCAGCAGTGGGTTAGACAGGGAAAAACTGTTTTTT.

This clonotype has at least ten counts. V gene TRBV11-2 combines with J gene TRBJ2-7, with 10 bases identical to TRBD2. Trimming took 0 bases from V and 3 from J; bases not matched to a gene: 2. Germline V gene sequence: CDR1 SGHAT, CDR2 FQNNGV. The CDR3 consists of 15 residues. Written as DNA, the CDR3 is TGTGCCAGCAGCTTAGATCCTAGCGGGAGCTACGAGCAGTACTTC. It is translated as CASSLDPSGSYEQYF.

There are many counts of this clonotype. V and J are TRBV27 and TRBJ1-5; D possibly corresponds to TRBD1 (5 bases). Germline CDR1 is MNHEY and CDR2 is SMNVEV (reference sequence). Trimming removed 5 bases at V and 0 bases at J, with 8 bases between. The CDR3 sequence is 14 residues long. CDR3 sequence reads: CASSPQVSNQPQHF. CDR3 nucleotides: TGTGCCAGCAGTCCACAGGTTAGCAATCAGCCCCAGCATTTT.

This chain connects TRBV9 to TRBJ2-1; D may be TRBD2 (6 bases). The CDR3 has 17 amino acids. V was shortened by 0 bases and J by 2 bases, with 15 bases between the two germline ends. The germline CDR1 and CDR2 sequences are SGDLS and YYNGEE. The DNA for the CDR3 is TGTGCCAGCAGCGTAGGTAGCGGTGCCCTGGCCTACAATGAGCAGTTCTTC. Translating gives CASSVGSGALAYNEQFF. The entire variable domain, with the rest obtained from reference TRBV9 and TRBJ2-1, is as follows: DSGVTQTPKHLITATGQRVTLRCSPRSGDLSVYWYQQSLDQGLQFLIQYYNGEERAKGNILERFSAQQFPDLHSELNLSSLELGDSALYFCASSVGSGALAYNEQFFGPGTRLTVL.

This clonotype was observed many times. V is TRBV11-3 and J is TRBJ2-3; D is unclear. Germline V gene sequence: CDR1 SGHNT, CDR2 YENEEA. The CDR3 loop spans 14 amino acids. Trimming pared 2 bases from V and 4 bases from J, leaving 10 bases between. CDR3 DNA sequence: TGTGCCAGCAGCTTAAGGGCGGTCGCAGATACGCAGTATTTT. Its protein product is CASSLRAVADTQYF. Full variable domain (outside the CDR3, taken from reference TRBV11-3 and TRBJ2-3): EAGVVQSPRYKIIEKKQPVAFWCNPISGHNTLYWYLQNLGQGPELLIRYENEEAVDDSQLPKDRFSAERLKGVDSTLKIQPAELGDSAVYLCASSLRAVADTQYFGPGTRLTVL.

The chain couples TRBV28 to TRBJ2-1; TRBD2 agrees at 13 bases. Trimming removed 6 bases from V and 6 bases from J; junction bases left unmatched: 5. There are 15 residues in the CDR3. CDR1 is MDHEN, CDR2 SYDVKM, per germline. This chain's CDR3 is CASRMGLAGSNEQFF. The CDR3 DNA reads TGTGCCAGCAGAATGGGACTAGCGGGATCCAATGAGCAGTTCTTC.

The J gene is TRBJ1-1, the V gene TRBV20-1; D is unclear. CDR1 and CDR2 (germline): DFQATT, SNEGSKA (reference sequence). The CDR3 is made up of 13 amino acids. Trimming cost V 3 bases and J 8 bases, with 16 bases left between them. The CDR3 loop reads CSASSGVREEAFF. In DNA form, the CDR3 reads TGCAGTGCTAGCTCTGGGGTTCGGGAGGAAGCTTTCTTT.